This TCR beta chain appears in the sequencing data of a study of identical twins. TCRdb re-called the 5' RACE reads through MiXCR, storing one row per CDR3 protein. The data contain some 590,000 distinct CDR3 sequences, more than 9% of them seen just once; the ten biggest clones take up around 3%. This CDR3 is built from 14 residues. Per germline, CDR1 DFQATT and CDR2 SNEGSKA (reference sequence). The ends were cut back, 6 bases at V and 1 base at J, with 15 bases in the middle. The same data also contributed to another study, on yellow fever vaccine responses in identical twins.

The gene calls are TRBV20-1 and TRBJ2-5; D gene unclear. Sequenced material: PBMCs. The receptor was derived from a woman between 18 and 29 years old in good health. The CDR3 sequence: CSADPDGPQETQYF. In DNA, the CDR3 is TGCAGTGCCGACCCGGACGGACCCCAAGAGACCCAGTACTTC.